These 16 T cell receptor beta chains came from one sample sequenced in a study of control samples from healthy donors and cancer patients. Method: immunoSEQ multiplex PCR; TCRdb's copy keeps in-frame clones and lacks some. This table holds 390,000 or so clones, about nine tenths found once. Material: PBMCs. All receptors derive from a man aged 35-49 years with head and neck cancer.

The CDR3 protein is CASSLYGDGLNTEAFF. The CDR3 coding sequence is TGCGCCAGCAGCTTGTATGGGGACGGACTGAACACTGAAGCTTTCTTT. The chain uses TRBV5-1 and TRBJ1-1, with a weak D call TRBD1 (5 bases). V was cut by 1 base and J by 0 bases, with 13 bases left in between. The CDR3 has 16 amino acids. CDR1 is SGHRS, CDR2 YFSETQ, per germline.

This rearrangement joins TRBV7-8 to TRBJ1-6; D unclear. CDR3 size: 18 residues. Germline CDR1 and CDR2: SGHVS and FQNEAQ. V was shortened by 0 bases and J by 0 bases, with 12 bases between the two germline ends. The CDR3 region is CASSLAQYESSYNSPLHF. The CDR3 DNA follows: TGTGCCAGCAGCTTAGCGCAGTACGAGAGCTCCTATAATTCACCCCTCCACTTT.

The rearrangement joins TRBV28 to TRBJ2-1, with TRBD2 identical over 7 bases. J gave up 4 bases and V 2 bases, and 5 bases lay outside the gene matches. CDR3 size: 15 residues. In germline, CDR1 is MDHEN, CDR2 SYDVKM. The CDR3 reads CASSLELAAYNEQFF. CDR3 coding DNA: TGTGCCAGCAGTTTAGAGCTAGCGGCTTACAATGAGCAGTTCTTC. The whole variable domain, remainder taken from reference TRBV28 and TRBJ2-1, is DVKVTQSSRYLVKRTGEKVFLECVQDMDHENMFWYRQDPGLGLRLIYFSYDVKMKEKGDIPEGYSVSREKKERFSLILESASTNQTSMYLCASSLELAAYNEQFFGPGTRLTVL.

This clone was counted a single time. V is TRBV6-4 and J is TRBJ2-3, with TRBD1 identical over 9 bases. Looked up from germline, CDR1 is MRHNA and CDR2 is SNTAGT. This CDR3 is built from 15 residues. The J segment lost 5 bases and the V segment lost 9 bases, leaving 12 bases of the junction unmatched. The CDR3 here is CASSLVGQGLDTQYF. CDR3 bases: TGTGCCAGTAGCCTAGTGGGACAGGGACTAGATACGCAGTATTTT.

The CDR3 sequence: CASSAEQPNEKLFF. The CDR3, as DNA: TGTGCCAGCAGCGCGGAACAGCCTAATGAAAAACTGTTTTTT. This chain links TRBV9 with TRBJ1-4; D remains unclear. The CDR3 length is 14 residues. Trimming cost V 3 bases and J 3 bases, with 9 bases left between them. Germline V lookup: CDR1 SGDLS, CDR2 YYNGEE.

As regards this clone: Sequence at one end of the junction differs from germline and may be a read error. The CDR3 region has the DNA TGTGCCAGCAGCTTGGCGTGGCCCGAGGGTGGGGAAGCCCGTTCCTTC. Amino acid sequence: CASSLAWPEGGEARSF. This chain links TRBV5-8 with TRBJ2-7, with a possible D match to TRBD2 (5 bases). The CDR3 covers 16 residues. CDR1 is SGHTS, CDR2 YDEGEE, per germline.

The chain couples TRBV3-1 (or the pseudogene TRBV3-2) to TRBJ2-1; D possibly uses TRBD1 or TRBD2 (6 bases each). Trimming left V 0 bases short and J 5 bases short, with 11 bases between. The CDR3 covers 15 residues. CDR1 LGHDT and CDR2 YNNKEL come from the germline V gene (reference sequence). The CDR3 DNA is TGTGCCAGCAGCCAAGATCCAGGGGAGGACAATGAGCAGTTCTTC. Its translation: CASSQDPGEDNEQFF.

V usage is TRBV24-1 and J usage is TRBJ2-5; 10 nucleotides agree with TRBD1. Germline V gene lookup returns CDR1 KGHDR and CDR2 SFDVKD. With V trimmed by 3 bases and J by 5 bases, 8 bases remained unmatched. The CDR3 covers 16 residues. The CDR3 loop reads CATSDVGTGVGETQYF. The CDR3 DNA reads TGTGCCACCAGTGATGTCGGGACAGGGGTTGGGGAGACCCAGTACTTC.

The rearrangement links TRBV6-1 to TRBJ2-1, with TRBD2 identical over 8 bases. CDR3 length equals 15 residues. Germline CDR1 MNHNS, CDR2 SASEGT. V lost 2 bases and J lost 6; bases outside the gene matches: 6. The CDR3 region is CASSETGGPSNEQFF. The CDR3 region has the DNA TGTGCCAGCAGTGAAACGGGAGGGCCCTCCAATGAGCAGTTCTTC.

CDR3 sequence reads: CASSLGTFSTDTQYF. The CDR3 coding sequence is TGTGCCAGCAGTTTAGGGACTTTCAGCACAGATACGCAGTATTTT. This chain connects TRBV28 to TRBJ2-3, with D possibly TRBD2 on 6 matching bases. Trimming removed 2 bases at V and 0 bases at J, with 9 bases between. This CDR3 is 15 amino acids long. In germline, CDR1 is MDHEN, CDR2 SYDVKM.

V and J are TRBV11-2 and TRBJ1-1; the D is unclear. Germline-derived CDR1 and CDR2 are SGHAT and FQNNGV. CDR3 size: 14 residues. Trimming pared 7 bases from V and 3 bases from J, leaving 15 bases between. In DNA, the CDR3 is TGTGCCAGCACCCGGGGAAACGGTGACACTGAAGCTTTCTTT. Translation: CASTRGNGDTEAFF. Full variable domain (missing parts from reference TRBV11-2 and TRBJ1-1): EAGVAQSPRYKIIEKRQSVAFWCNPISGHATLYWYQQILGQGPKLLIQFQNNGVVDDSQLPKDRFSAERLKGVDSTLKIQPAKLEDSAVYLCASTRGNGDTEAFFGQGTRLTVV.

The chain uses TRBV9 and TRBJ2-7, with 9 positions matching TRBD1. This CDR3 is built from 16 residues. The V segment lost 4 bases and the J segment 3 bases; nucleotides outside the gene matches: 11. The V gene's germline CDR1 is SGDLS and CDR2 YYNGEE. The CDR3 DNA sequence: TGTGCCAGCAGCTCCGATGACAGGGGGTCTCTCTACGAGCAGTACTTC. Encoded protein: CASSSDDRGSLYEQYF.

The chain employs TRBV4-3 and TRBJ1-4, with 7 bases aligning to TRBD1. J gave up 8 bases and V 2 bases, and 8 bases lay outside the gene matches. The germline gives CDR1 LGHNA, CDR2 YSLEER. The CDR3 totals 15 residues. DNA for the CDR3: TGCGCCAGCAGCCAAAAGGGAGACAGGGCCGAAAAACTGTTTTTT. It codes for CASSQKGDRAEKLFF.

The chain joins TRBV9 to TRBJ2-2, with a weak D call TRBD2 (7 bases). The germline V gene encodes CDR1 SGDLS and CDR2 YYNGEE. V lost 4 bases, J lost 0 bases, and 22 bases lay in between. This CDR3 spans 19 amino acids. CDR3 sequence (DNA): TGTGCCAGCAGCCCCTACTGGGGGGGGGCCGTAGCGAACACCGGGGAGCTGTTTTTT. It codes for CASSPYWGGAVANTGELFF.

CDR3 nucleotides: TGTGCCAGCAGCCTAGACTCGATGCCTAGCACAGATACGCAGTATTTT. As protein: CASSLDSMPSTDTQYF. V usage is TRBV7-3 and J usage is TRBJ2-3, with D hard to call. Per the germline V gene, CDR1 is SGHTA and CDR2 is FQGTGA. This CDR3 region has 16 residues. Between the trimmed V and J ends, which lost 5 bases and 0 bases, there was a span of 15 bases.

CDR3 amino acids: CASSSRETFWTQYF. CDR3 coding DNA: TGTGCCAGCAGTAGCAGGGAAACCTTCTGGACCCAGTACTTC. This chain links TRBV28 with TRBJ2-5, with a possible D match to TRBD1 (5 bases). This CDR3 is built from 14 residues. The V gene lost 5 bases and the J gene lost 7 bases, with 17 bases spanning the gap. CDR1 MDHEN and CDR2 SYDVKM come from the germline V gene.